The 21 T cell receptor beta chains below come from one sample, sequenced in a study of blood T cell repertoires in COVID-19. Sequencing was performed with immunoSEQ multiplex PCR; in TCRdb, only in-frame clones are kept and a portion is missing. In the table there are 150,000 or so clones, roughly 82% of which are singletons. Sequenced: PBMCs or T cells enriched from blood (not recorded which). These receptors were obtained from a man aged 45-65 years who had recovered from COVID-19.

The genes are TRBV11-2 and TRBJ2-3, with 8 bases aligning to TRBD2. The CDR3 extends over 16 amino acids. J lost 2 bases, V lost 3 bases, and 7 bases had no gene match. Per the germline V gene, CDR1 is SGHAT and CDR2 is FQNNGV. CDR3 region: CASSLGQRGYTDTQYF. The DNA for the CDR3 is TGTGCCAGCAGCTTGGGGCAGCGGGGGTACACAGATACGCAGTATTTT.

J is TRBJ1-2 and V is TRBV6-5; D is possibly TRBD1 (5 bases). V was clipped by 2 bases and J by 4 bases, with 8 bases between them. This CDR3 region has 13 residues. Germline CDR1 is MNHEY and CDR2 is SVGAGI. This CDR3 is CASSYRGGYGYTF. CDR3 coding DNA: TGTGCCAGCAGTTACAGGGGAGGCTATGGCTACACCTTC.

The chain links TRBV7-9 to TRBJ1-2; D not resolved. V lost 3 bases to trimming and J lost 4 bases, with 9 bases between them. This CDR3 is 13 amino acids long. Germline V lookup: CDR1 SEHNR, CDR2 FQNEAQ (reference sequence). DNA of the CDR3: TGTGCCAGCAGCTTTGGGCAGATCTATGGCTACACCTTC. Translating gives CASSFGQIYGYTF.

The chain is built from TRBV18 and TRBJ1-6; 7 nucleotides align to TRBD1. The CDR3 totals 16 residues. V trimming: 3 bases; J trimming: 9 bases; junction bases outside the gene matches: 11. From germline, CDR1 is KGHSH and CDR2 LQKENI. Here the CDR3 reads CASSPGTVLNFSPLHF. The CDR3 bases are TGTGCCAGCTCACCCGGGACAGTTCTGAACTTTTCACCCCTCCACTTT.

The V gene is TRBV24-1, the J gene TRBJ2-3; 11 bases align to TRBD2. Germline CDR1 and CDR2: KGHDR and SFDVKD. The CDR3 is made up of 20 amino acids. Trimming took 3 bases from V and 4 from J; bases not matched to a gene: 17. CDR3 amino acids: CATSDRGAVTGTSGADTQYF. CDR3 coding DNA: TGTGCCACCAGTGATAGGGGGGCAGTAACAGGGACTAGCGGAGCAGATACGCAGTATTTT.

This rearrangement joins TRBV2 to TRBJ1-2, with 7 bases that match TRBD1. From germline, CDR1 is SNHLY and CDR2 FYNNEI. V lost 8 bases, J lost 4 bases, and 10 bases stayed unmatched. The CDR3 runs to 14 residues. The CDR3 coding sequence is TGTGCCAGCGTAGGGGACAGCGCAATCTATGGCTACACCTTC. Its translation is CASVGDSAIYGYTF.

The genes are TRBV5-1 and TRBJ2-1; 13 bases map to TRBD2. The trim removed 4 bases at V and 3 bases at J, leaving 7 bases unmatched. The CDR3 is made up of 17 amino acids. Germline V gene data show CDR1 as SGHRS and CDR2 as YFSETQ. The CDR3 DNA reads as TGCGCCAGCAGCAAATCCGGGACTAGCGGGATCTACAATGAGCAGTTCTTC. It is translated as CASSKSGTSGIYNEQFF.

This clone was seen only a few times. The CDR3 sequence: CASSFPGNSPLHF. The CDR3 DNA is TGTGCCAGCAGCTTTCCGGGGAATTCACCCCTCCACTTT. The rearrangement uses TRBV11-1 and TRBJ1-6; unclear D gene. CDR1 and CDR2 from the germline V gene are SGHAT and FQDESV (reference sequence). Trimming removed 3 bases from V and 7 bases from J, with 7 bases in between. The CDR3 spans 13 residues.

This chain uses TRBV4-2 with TRBJ2-4; possibly TRBD2 for D (6 bases). This CDR3 has 17 amino acids. Germline CDR1 is LGHNA and CDR2 is YNFKEQ. Trimming stripped 3 bases from V and 0 bases from J, with 15 bases between. The CDR3 nucleotides are TGTGCCAGCAGCCAGCAAGTCGGCGGGATAGCCAAAAACATTCAGTACTTC. It yields the protein CASSQQVGGIAKNIQYF.

The sample holds one count of this clone. The genes are TRBV2 and TRBJ2-5; the D gene is possibly TRBD2 (7 bases). The CDR3 totals 13 residues. V was shortened by 8 bases and J by 5 bases, with 15 bases between the two germline ends. Germline values: CDR1 SNHLY, CDR2 FYNNEI. The CDR3 region has the DNA TGTGCCAGCGGGGCGGGGGCGTGGGAGACCCAGTACTTC. As protein: CASGAGAWETQYF.

V is TRBV28 and J is TRBJ2-1; 10 nucleotides agree with TRBD2. Germline lookup yields CDR1 MDHEN and CDR2 SYDVKM. The CDR3 totals 16 residues. V lost 5 bases to trimming and J lost 0 bases; unmatched junction nucleotides: 4. CDR3 residues: CASSISSGGSYNEQFF. The CDR3, as DNA: TGTGCCAGCAGTATATCTAGCGGGGGCTCCTACAATGAGCAGTTCTTC.

The chain employs TRBV28 and TRBJ1-2; 7 nucleotides line up with TRBD1. Per the germline V gene, CDR1 is MDHEN and CDR2 is SYDVKM. This CDR3 comprises 14 residues. V gave up 6 bases and J gave up 2 bases; unmatched junction bases: 6. CDR3 nucleotides: TGTGCCAGCAGCCCGAGACAGGGAAACTATGGCTACACCTTC. Translated: CASSPRQGNYGYTF.

The chain employs TRBV28 and TRBJ1-6; 8 nucleotides match TRBD1. Losses at the gene ends were 5 bases for V and 0 bases for J; bases not matched to a gene: 9. Germline assignment: CDR1 MDHEN and CDR2 SYDVKM. The CDR3 runs 18 residues. The CDR3 DNA reads TGTGCCAGCAGTCCCGGACAGGGAGGAAGCTCCTATAATTCACCCCTCCACTTT. Translated, it gives CASSPGQGGSSYNSPLHF.

The CDR3 DNA is TGTGCCAGCAGTCGACTAGAAGGATTGGAGGATCAGCCCCAGCATTTT. Residues: CASSRLEGLEDQPQHF. The chain has TRBV28 and TRBJ1-5; D unclear. Germline CDR1 reads MDHEN; CDR2 reads SYDVKM. The CDR3 spans 16 residues. V lost 5 bases to trimming and J lost 5 bases, with 19 bases between them.

This sequence joins TRBV18 and TRBJ1-1; tentatively, D is TRBD1 (5 bases). V was clipped by 5 bases and J by 1 base, with 11 bases between them. This CDR3 is built from 14 residues. Germline lookup yields CDR1 KGHSH and CDR2 LQKENI. This chain's CDR3 is CASSNAGRNTEAFF. The CDR3 bases are TGTGCCAGCTCAAACGCGGGGCGGAACACTGAAGCTTTCTTT.

V gene TRBV19 combines with J gene TRBJ1-1, with TRBD1 matching over 8 bases. The CDR3 runs 13 residues. V lost 5 bases to trimming and J lost 1 base; unmatched junction nucleotides: 0. In germline, CDR1 is LNHDA, CDR2 SQIVND (reference sequence). This chain's CDR3 is CASSDRGNTEAFF. In nucleotides, the CDR3 is TGTGCCAGTAGTGACAGGGGGAACACTGAAGCTTTCTTT.

The rearrangement links TRBV3-1 (or the pseudogene TRBV3-2) to TRBJ2-1; TRBD2 aligns across 10 bases. V lost 1 base to trimming and J lost 4 bases; unmatched junction nucleotides: 4. Germline CDR1 and CDR2: LGHDT and YNNKEL (reference sequence). The CDR3 runs to 16 residues. CDR3: CASSQGGGLAYNEQFF. The CDR3 DNA is TGTGCCAGCAGCCAAGGGGGGGGACTAGCGTACAATGAGCAGTTCTTC.

This clone was seen only once. V usage is TRBV30 and J usage is TRBJ1-4; D gene ambiguous. This CDR3 contains 13 residues. With 3 bases removed from V and 7 bases from J, the gap between germline ends came to 12 bases. Germline assignment: CDR1 GTSNPN and CDR2 SVGIG (reference sequence). CDR3 sequence: CAWRGESFEKLFF. CDR3 nucleotide sequence: TGTGCCTGGAGAGGAGAAAGCTTTGAAAAACTGTTTTTT. The complete variable domain, with remaining parts taken from reference TRBV30 and TRBJ1-4, reads SQTIHQWPATLVQPVGSPLSLECTVEGTSNPNLYWYRQAAGRGLQLLFYSVGIGQISSEVPQNLSASRPQDRQFILSSKKLLLSDSGFYLCAWRGESFEKLFFGSGTQLSVL.

The chain combines TRBV19 with TRBJ1-2; 7 positions agree with TRBD1. The CDR3 contains 12 residues. The V and J ends lost 6 bases and 4 bases, in that order; junction bases with no gene match: 2. Germline V CDR1 and CDR2: LNHDA, SQIVND (reference sequence). CDR3 in amino acids: CASRGQRYGYTF. The CDR3 nucleotides read TGTGCCAGTAGGGGACAGCGCTATGGCTACACCTTC.

This sequence joins TRBV18 and TRBJ1-1; D might be TRBD1 (5 bases). Germline CDR1 and CDR2: KGHSH and LQKENI. V lost 5 bases to trimming and J lost 2 bases, with 15 bases between them. This CDR3 is 15 amino acids long. CDR3 in DNA: TGTGCCAGCTCATCAAAAGTCGGGACTAACACTGAAGCTTTCTTT. The encoded protein is CASSSKVGTNTEAFF. Full variable domain (outside the CDR3, taken from reference TRBV18 and TRBJ1-1): NAGVMQNPRHLVRRRGQEARLRCSPMKGHSHVYWYRQLPEEGLKFMVYLQKENIIDESGMPKERFSAEFPKEGPSILRIQQVVRGDSAAYFCASSSKVGTNTEAFFGQGTRLTVV.

The genes are TRBV18 and TRBJ2-3, with D possibly matching TRBD1 (5 bases). Germline CDR1 KGHSH, CDR2 LQKENI. The CDR3 is 16 residues long. The V gene lost 4 bases and the J gene lost 1 base, with 15 bases spanning the gap. The CDR3 sequence: CASSLSAGRGTDTQYF. Written as DNA, the CDR3 is TGTGCCAGCTCACTAAGCGCAGGCAGGGGCACAGATACGCAGTATTTT.